The entry that follows covers one T cell receptor beta chain sequence. The germline V gene has CDR1 PRHDT and CDR2 FYEKMQ (reference sequence). Deletions cut 7 bases from V and 4 bases from J, with 13 bases between. The length of the CDR3 is 13 residues. Assay used: immunoSEQ multiplex PCR; TCRdb lists only in-frame clones, some missing. The profile shows about 95,000 clones, 85% to 95% of them singletons. The source of the sample is a study of technical replicates of blood from a few donors. This chain uses TRBV13 with TRBJ1-2; the D gene is possibly TRBD1 (6 bases). Sequenced input: T cells isolated from PBMCs. The sequence was collected from a human donor in good health. CDR3 DNA: TGTGCCAGCATCCAGGACAGACTCTATGGCTACACCTTC. Amino acid sequence: CASIQDRLYGYTF.